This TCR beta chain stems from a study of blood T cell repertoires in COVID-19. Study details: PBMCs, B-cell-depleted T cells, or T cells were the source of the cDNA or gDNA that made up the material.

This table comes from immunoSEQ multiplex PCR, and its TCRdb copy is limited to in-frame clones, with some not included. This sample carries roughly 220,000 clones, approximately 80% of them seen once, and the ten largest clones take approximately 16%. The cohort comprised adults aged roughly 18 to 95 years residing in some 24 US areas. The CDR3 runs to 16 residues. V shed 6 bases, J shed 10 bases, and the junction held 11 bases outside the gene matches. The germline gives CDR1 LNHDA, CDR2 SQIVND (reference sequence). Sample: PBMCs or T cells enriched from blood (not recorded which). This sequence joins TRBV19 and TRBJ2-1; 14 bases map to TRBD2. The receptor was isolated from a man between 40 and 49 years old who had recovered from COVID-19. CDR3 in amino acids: CASRGFGTSGRGEQFF. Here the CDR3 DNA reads TGTGCCAGTAGAGGGTTCGGGACTAGCGGGAGAGGCGAGCAGTTCTTC. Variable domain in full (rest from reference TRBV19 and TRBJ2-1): DGGITQSPKYLFRKEGQNVTLSCEQNLNHDAMYWYRQDPGQGLRLIYYSQIVNDFQKGDIAEGYSVSREKKESFPLTVTSAQKNPTAFYLCASRGFGTSGRGEQFFGPGTRLTVL.